The rows below give T cell receptor beta chains drawn from one sample of a study of human T cells and chemical hapten exposure. TCRdb reprocessed the RACE reads via MiXCR and lists one record per CDR3 protein. The sample carries 100,000 or so distinct CDR3 sequences, 34% recorded once. The specimen was whole blood, collected in connection with sensitization to the hapten diphenylcyclopropenone (DPC). Source of these receptors: a man between 40 and 49 years old with alopecia areata. Some clones in this sample may be carry-over from other donors' samples. CDR3s include the opening cysteine and the closing phenylalanine or tryptophan. The D gene is left open where the match is weak. Expanded clones are given a class, and other clones once, few, many or no size at all.

v_gene: TRBV13
d_gene: NA
j_gene: TRBJ2-3
abundance: NA
len: 16
CDR3nt: TGTGCCAGCAGCCGAAGCTCGCGGAGACCCACAGATACGCAGTATTTT
CDR3aa: CASSRSSRRPTDTQYF

v_gene: TRBV6-2/TRBV6-3
d_gene: NA
j_gene: TRBJ1-5
abundance: once
len: 15
CDR3nt: TGTGCCAGCAGTCTCCCCGAGGGGAGCGGTCAGCCCCAGCATTTT
CDR3aa: CASSLPEGSGQPQHF

v_gene: TRBV11-3
d_gene: NA
j_gene: TRBJ1-1
abundance: NA
len: 14
CDR3nt: TGTGCCAGCAGCTCTTCGCCTGCGAACACTGAAGCTTTCTTT
CDR3aa: CASSSSPANTEAFF

v_gene: TRBV14
d_gene: NA
j_gene: TRBJ1-1
abundance: NA
len: 15
CDR3nt: TGTGCCAGCAGCCCCCTGGGTCTGCCGAACACTGAAGCTTTCTTT
CDR3aa: CASSPLGLPNTEAFF

v_gene: TRBV10-3
d_gene: TRBD1
j_gene: TRBJ1-6
abundance: few
len: 15
CDR3nt: TGTGCCATCAGTGAGCCGGGACAGGATAATTCACCCCTCCACTTT
CDR3aa: CAISEPGQDNSPLHF

v_gene: TRBV27
d_gene: TRBD1
j_gene: TRBJ1-2
abundance: NA
len: 14
CDR3nt: TGTGCCAGCAGTATCTACAGGGGTAACTATGGCTACACCTTC
CDR3aa: CASSIYRGNYGYTF

v_gene: TRBV6-1
d_gene: NA
j_gene: TRBJ1-5
abundance: NA
len: 16
CDR3nt: TGTGCCAGTACTGCCCTTAGAGCGGGGGGCGATCAGCCCCAGCATTTT
CDR3aa: CASTALRAGGDQPQHF

v_gene: TRBV6-6
d_gene: NA
j_gene: TRBJ2-1
abundance: NA
len: 14
CDR3nt: TGTGCCAGCAGTTCCGGGACTCCAACCAATGAGCAGTTCTTC
CDR3aa: CASSSGTPTNEQFF

v_gene: TRBV28
d_gene: NA
j_gene: TRBJ2-7
abundance: NA
len: 14
CDR3nt: TGTGCCAGCAGTTTCTCTCAGGGCTCCTACGAGCAGTACTTC
CDR3aa: CASSFSQGSYEQYF

v_gene: TRBV10-2
d_gene: NA
j_gene: TRBJ2-5
abundance: NA
len: 12
CDR3nt: TGCGCCAGCAGTGCTAGGGGAGAGACCCAGTACTTC
CDR3aa: CASSARGETQYF

v_gene: TRBV5-1
d_gene: TRBD1
j_gene: TRBJ2-1
abundance: few
len: 15
CDR3nt: TGCGCCAGCAGCCCCCCGGGACAGGGGGCTAATGAGCAGTTCTTC
CDR3aa: CASSPPGQGANEQFF

v_gene: TRBV10-3
d_gene: NA
j_gene: TRBJ2-3
abundance: NA
len: 14
CDR3nt: TGTGCCATCAGTGAAGGGGCCGCCACAGATACGCAGTATTTT
CDR3aa: CAISEGAATDTQYF

v_gene: TRBV6-2/TRBV6-3
d_gene: NA
j_gene: TRBJ1-2
abundance: NA
len: 12
CDR3nt: TGTGCCAGCAGTTACGAAATAAGTTGGCCCGTCTTC
CDR3aa: CASSYEISWPVF

v_gene: TRBV9
d_gene: TRBD2
j_gene: TRBJ2-3
abundance: few
len: 17
CDR3nt: TGTGCCAGCAGCGCCCTTCCTAGCGGGAGGGGAGAAGATACGCAGTATTTT
CDR3aa: CASSALPSGRGEDTQYF

v_gene: TRBV28
d_gene: NA
j_gene: TRBJ2-7
abundance: NA
len: 15
CDR3nt: TGTGCCAGCAGTTTGGCGGGACTCTCACCTTACGAGCAGTACTTC
CDR3aa: CASSLAGLSPYEQYF

v_gene: TRBV28
d_gene: NA
j_gene: TRBJ2-7
abundance: few
len: 13
CDR3nt: TGTGCCAGCAGGGGGGGACTGACCTACGAGCAGTACTTC
CDR3aa: CASRGGLTYEQYF

v_gene: TRBV3-1
d_gene: NA
j_gene: TRBJ2-1
abundance: NA
len: 16
CDR3nt: TGTGCCAGCAGCCAATGGGGGCGGAACCTGGGCAATGAGCAGTTCTTC
CDR3aa: CASSQWGRNLGNEQFF

v_gene: TRBV12-3/TRBV12-4
d_gene: TRBD1
j_gene: TRBJ2-5
abundance: NA
len: 16
CDR3nt: TGTGCCAGCAGTTTAGGGTGGACAGGGCCCCAAGAGACCCAGTACTTC
CDR3aa: CASSLGWTGPQETQYF

v_gene: TRBV10-3
d_gene: TRBD1
j_gene: TRBJ2-6
abundance: NA
len: 19
CDR3nt: TGTGCCATCAGTGAGACCCGGACAGGGGGAGCTGCCGGGGCCAACGTCCTGACTTTC
CDR3aa: CAISETRTGGAAGANVLTF

v_gene: TRBV7-2
d_gene: NA
j_gene: TRBJ2-7
abundance: NA
len: 12
CDR3nt: TGTGCCAGCAGCTTGACCGGGAGACTAGTGTACTTC
CDR3aa: CASSLTGRLVYF

v_gene: TRBV6-5
d_gene: NA
j_gene: TRBJ1-3
abundance: few
len: 16
CDR3nt: TGTGCCAGCAGTAGCCAGGGAATGGGGTTTGGAAACACCATATATTTT
CDR3aa: CASSSQGMGFGNTIYF

v_gene: TRBV6-5
d_gene: NA
j_gene: TRBJ2-1
abundance: NA
len: 13
CDR3nt: TGTGCCAGCAGTTACTCACGAGCGAGTGAGCAGTTCTTC
CDR3aa: CASSYSRASEQFF

v_gene: TRBV7-9
d_gene: NA
j_gene: TRBJ2-3
abundance: few
len: 17
CDR3nt: TGTGCCAGCAGCCTACTCCTGGCGGGCGGGATCACAGATACGCAGTATTTT
CDR3aa: CASSLLLAGGITDTQYF

v_gene: TRBV7-2
d_gene: NA
j_gene: TRBJ2-3
abundance: NA
len: 15
CDR3nt: TGTGCCAGCAGCCCCGTGGGGGCGGGCACAGATACGCAGTATTTT
CDR3aa: CASSPVGAGTDTQYF

v_gene: TRBV7-9
d_gene: NA
j_gene: TRBJ2-1
abundance: NA
len: 15
CDR3nt: TGTGCCAGCAGCGGGGACGCCCACTCCTACAATGAGCAGTTCTTC
CDR3aa: CASSGDAHSYNEQFF

v_gene: TRBV3-1
d_gene: TRBD2
j_gene: TRBJ2-5
abundance: once
len: 18
CDR3nt: TGTGCCAGCAGCCAAGGTGGGATCCCCCTAGCGGGGGAAGAGACCCAGTACTTC
CDR3aa: CASSQGGIPLAGEETQYF

v_gene: TRBV6-2/TRBV6-3
d_gene: TRBD2
j_gene: TRBJ2-5
abundance: few
len: 18
CDR3nt: TGTGCCAGCAGTGCCATTCAAGGGACTAGCGGATACCAAGAGACCCAGTACTTC
CDR3aa: CASSAIQGTSGYQETQYF

v_gene: TRBV6-6
d_gene: NA
j_gene: TRBJ2-2
abundance: few
len: 15
CDR3nt: TGTGCCAGCAGTTACGGACACCGAAACACCGGGGAGCTGTTTTTT
CDR3aa: CASSYGHRNTGELFF

v_gene: TRBV20-1
d_gene: TRBD1
j_gene: TRBJ1-3
abundance: few
len: 14
CDR3nt: TGCAGTGCTAGCCGGACAGGCTCTGGAAACACCATATATTTT
CDR3aa: CSASRTGSGNTIYF

v_gene: TRBV15
d_gene: NA
j_gene: TRBJ2-6
abundance: NA
len: 16
CDR3nt: TGTGCCACCAGCAGGTACAGAAACTCTGGGGCCAACGTCCTGACTTTC
CDR3aa: CATSRYRNSGANVLTF

v_gene: TRBV18
d_gene: TRBD1
j_gene: TRBJ2-3
abundance: few
len: 17
CDR3nt: TGTGCCAGCTCACCAACCGGGACAGGGGGCTGGTCTGATACGCAGTATTTT
CDR3aa: CASSPTGTGGWSDTQYF

v_gene: TRBV7-3
d_gene: NA
j_gene: TRBJ2-5
abundance: NA
len: 14
CDR3nt: TGTGCCAGCAGCTACCAGGGGGGGGAGGAGACCCAGTACTTC
CDR3aa: CASSYQGGEETQYF

v_gene: TRBV29-1
d_gene: NA
j_gene: TRBJ2-5
abundance: NA
len: 13
CDR3nt: TGCAGCGTTGGGTACAGTAATCAAGAGACCCAGTACTTC
CDR3aa: CSVGYSNQETQYF

v_gene: TRBV20-1
d_gene: TRBD2
j_gene: TRBJ2-3
abundance: many
len: 14
CDR3nt: TGCAGTGCCAGCCGACTAGCGGGAACAGATACGCAGTATTTT
CDR3aa: CSASRLAGTDTQYF

v_gene: TRBV20-1
d_gene: TRBD1
j_gene: TRBJ1-5
abundance: NA
len: 15
CDR3nt: TGCAGTGCTACTCTCATCGGGCAGGGGGAACAGCCCCAGCATTTT
CDR3aa: CSATLIGQGEQPQHF

v_gene: TRBV6-2/TRBV6-3
d_gene: TRBD2
j_gene: TRBJ2-5
abundance: NA
len: 14
CDR3nt: TGTGCCAGCACCCCGGCGGGGGACGGAGAGACCCAGTACTTC
CDR3aa: CASTPAGDGETQYF

v_gene: TRBV7-2
d_gene: NA
j_gene: TRBJ2-5
abundance: NA
len: 13
CDR3nt: TGTGCCAGCAGCTCTTACTTACAAGAGACCCAGTACTTC
CDR3aa: CASSSYLQETQYF

v_gene: TRBV9
d_gene: NA
j_gene: TRBJ1-5
abundance: few
len: 11
CDR3nt: TGTGCCAGCAGCGGAGACCAGCCCCAGCATTTT
CDR3aa: CASSGDQPQHF

v_gene: TRBV11-2
d_gene: TRBD2
j_gene: TRBJ2-1
abundance: NA
len: 14
CDR3nt: TGTGCCAGCATCGGGACTAGCGGGAGTAATGAGCAGTTCTTC
CDR3aa: CASIGTSGSNEQFF

v_gene: TRBV20-1
d_gene: TRBD2
j_gene: TRBJ2-3
abundance: NA
len: 14
CDR3nt: TGCAGTGCTAGTACAGCGGGAGCCACAGATACGCAGTATTTT
CDR3aa: CSASTAGATDTQYF

v_gene: TRBV27
d_gene: TRBD1
j_gene: TRBJ1-4
abundance: NA
len: 14
CDR3nt: TGTGCCAGCAGTTTTCAGGGGGTGAATGAAAAACTGTTTTTT
CDR3aa: CASSFQGVNEKLFF

v_gene: TRBV20-1
d_gene: NA
j_gene: TRBJ2-7
abundance: NA
len: 14
CDR3nt: TGCAGTGCTAGTCATAGCAGAGCCAACTACGAGCAGTACTTC
CDR3aa: CSASHSRANYEQYF

v_gene: TRBV21-1
d_gene: NA
j_gene: TRBJ1-5
abundance: NA
len: 16
CDR3nt: TGTGCCAGCAGCAAAGACCGCATAAGTTTTCATCAGCCCCAGCATTTT
CDR3aa: CASSKDRISFHQPQHF

v_gene: TRBV5-1
d_gene: NA
j_gene: TRBJ1-1
abundance: NA
len: 15
CDR3nt: TGCGCCAGCAGCTTGGCTCAAGGCCGAAACACTGAAGCTTTCTTT
CDR3aa: CASSLAQGRNTEAFF

v_gene: TRBV12-3/TRBV12-4
d_gene: TRBD1
j_gene: TRBJ2-3
abundance: few
len: 15
CDR3nt: TGTGCCAGCAGTCCCCGGGACAGGGGGCCAGATACGCAGTATTTT
CDR3aa: CASSPRDRGPDTQYF

v_gene: TRBV21-1
d_gene: NA
j_gene: TRBJ2-3
abundance: few
len: 16
CDR3nt: TGTGCCAGCAGCATTCCGGGACAGGAGGAAGAAGATACGCAGTATTTT
CDR3aa: CASSIPGQEEEDTQYF

v_gene: TRBV18
d_gene: NA
j_gene: TRBJ1-5
abundance: NA
len: 14
CDR3nt: TGTGCCAGCTCACCACGGGGGGATAATCAGCCCCAGCATTTT
CDR3aa: CASSPRGDNQPQHF

v_gene: TRBV6-1
d_gene: NA
j_gene: TRBJ1-1
abundance: once
len: 14
CDR3nt: TGTGCCAGCAGTGAAAGGGTTCTTGTGACTGAAGCTTTCTTT
CDR3aa: CASSERVLVTEAFF

v_gene: TRBV28
d_gene: NA
j_gene: TRBJ2-3
abundance: few
len: 13
CDR3nt: TGTGCCAGCAGTTTCCCCAGCACAGATACGCAGTATTTT
CDR3aa: CASSFPSTDTQYF

v_gene: TRBV6-5
d_gene: NA
j_gene: TRBJ2-7
abundance: NA
len: 15
CDR3nt: TGTGCCAGCAGTTACTCGAGTCAGAGAGCCTACGAGCAGTACTTC
CDR3aa: CASSYSSQRAYEQYF

v_gene: TRBV5-1
d_gene: TRBD1
j_gene: TRBJ1-4
abundance: once
len: 15
CDR3nt: TGCGCCAGCAGGTCGGACAGGGGAGGAGGTGAAAAACTGTTTTTT
CDR3aa: CASRSDRGGGEKLFF

v_gene: TRBV15
d_gene: TRBD1
j_gene: TRBJ1-1
abundance: NA
len: 14
CDR3nt: TGTGCCACCAGCCGGGACAGAGTGAACACTGAAGCTTTCTTT
CDR3aa: CATSRDRVNTEAFF

v_gene: TRBV7-8
d_gene: TRBD2
j_gene: TRBJ2-1
abundance: few
len: 15
CDR3nt: TGTGCCAGCAGCTCTAGCGGTATTGCCGTGGGTGAGCAGTTCTTC
CDR3aa: CASSSSGIAVGEQFF

v_gene: TRBV7-9
d_gene: NA
j_gene: TRBJ1-5
abundance: NA
len: 12
CDR3nt: TGTGCCAGCAGCTTTCCCCATCAGCCCCAGCATTTT
CDR3aa: CASSFPHQPQHF

v_gene: TRBV18
d_gene: TRBD1
j_gene: TRBJ2-1
abundance: few
len: 15
CDR3nt: TGTGCCAGCTCACCACCGGGACAGGGGGTCAGTGAGCAGTTCTTC
CDR3aa: CASSPPGQGVSEQFF

v_gene: TRBV19
d_gene: TRBD1
j_gene: TRBJ1-5
abundance: NA
len: 16
CDR3nt: TGTGCCAGTAGGTGGGGACAGGGGTATAGCAATCAGCCCCAGCATTTT
CDR3aa: CASRWGQGYSNQPQHF

v_gene: TRBV2
d_gene: TRBD1
j_gene: TRBJ1-1
abundance: NA
len: 13
CDR3nt: TGTGCCAGCAGCGAGACAGGGGGCACTGAAGCTTTCTTT
CDR3aa: CASSETGGTEAFF

v_gene: TRBV27
d_gene: TRBD1
j_gene: TRBJ2-3
abundance: NA
len: 15
CDR3nt: TGTGCCAGCAGTGCGACAGGGGGAGCGGCAGATACGCAGTATTTT
CDR3aa: CASSATGGAADTQYF

v_gene: TRBV7-9
d_gene: NA
j_gene: TRBJ2-5
abundance: NA
len: 14
CDR3nt: TGTGCCAGCAGCCCACCGTTAAGGCAAGAGACCCAGTACTTC
CDR3aa: CASSPPLRQETQYF

v_gene: TRBV7-2
d_gene: NA
j_gene: TRBJ2-3
abundance: few
len: 14
CDR3nt: TGTGCCAGCAGCTTAGACACAGGGGGGGCTACGCAGTATTTT
CDR3aa: CASSLDTGGATQYF